This TCR beta chain was sequenced during a study of technical replicates of blood from a handful of donors. TCRdb's copy holds only in-frame clones and misses some; the assay was immunoSEQ multiplex PCR. This sample has around 90,000 clones, with about 93% found just once. This receptor was taken from a human donor in good health. The material sequenced was T cells isolated from PBMCs.

For the CDR3, the DNA is TGCGCCAGCAGCTTGGGGACAGGCCCCAATCAGCCCCAGCATTTT. This translates into CASSLGTGPNQPQHF. V gene TRBV5-1 combines with J gene TRBJ1-5; 7 nucleotides align to TRBD1. V lost 0 bases to trimming and J lost 3 bases; unmatched junction nucleotides: 3. This CDR3 is built from 15 residues. Germline values: CDR1 SGHRS, CDR2 YFSETQ.